The next 25 T cell receptor beta chains were all read from a single sample in a study of metastatic and nonmetastatic thyroid tumors. There were no patients who had received any treatment before thyroid surgery. MiXCR re-clonotyped the PCR reads for TCRdb. The table includes roughly 93,000 clones, about 13% detected once. The sequenced sample was blood. The receptors derive from a female donor with papillary thyroid cancer or a benign thyroid nodule (not recorded which). Some clones in this sample may be carry-over from other donors' samples.

Concerning this clone itself: One junction end disagrees with the germline gene, perhaps due to a read error. J is TRBJ1-2 and V is TRBV4-3; 7 bases are shared with TRBD1. The germline CDR1 and CDR2 sequences are LGHNA and YSLEER. CDR3 length: 14 amino acids. CDR3 loop: CASSSQQSQGEYTF. The CDR3 bases are TGCGCCAGCAGCTCCCAACAGTCCCAGGGGGAGTACACCTTT.

This clone has at least ten counts. The V call is TRBV20-1, the J call TRBJ1-6; a weak D match, TRBD1 (5 bases). This CDR3 contains 15 residues. V was clipped by 5 bases and J by 8 bases, with 19 bases between them. The V gene's germline CDR1 is DFQATT and CDR2 SNEGSKA (reference sequence). The CDR3 spells CSARPGGREHSPLHF. DNA of the CDR3: TGCAGTGCTCGGCCCGGTGGCAGGGAGCATTCACCCCTCCACTTT.

The CDR3 is CSATGRVETQYF. The CDR3 DNA sequence: TGCAGCGCCACCGGAAGGGTAGAGACCCAGTACTTC. The chain employs TRBV29-1 and TRBJ2-5; no clear D. V lost 7 bases to trimming and J lost 4 bases, with 13 bases between them. This CDR3 is built from 12 residues. The germline CDR1 and CDR2 sequences are SQVTM and ANQGSEA.

This clone has a count of ten or more. The chain couples TRBV24-1 to TRBJ2-1; 7 bases fit TRBD2. CDR1 and CDR2 from the germline V gene are KGHDR and SFDVKD. The CDR3 is 17 residues long. V gave up 4 bases and J gave up 2 bases; unmatched junction bases: 10. The CDR3 here is CATSDPYTSDPYNEQFF. CDR3 bases: TGTGCCACCAGTGACCCCTATACTAGCGACCCCTACAATGAGCAGTTCTTC.

There are a few counts of this clone. Its ends do not fully match the called genes, so a read error is possible. The V gene is TRBV15, the J gene TRBJ2-7; a weak D match, TRBD1 (5 bases). This CDR3 is 13 amino acids long. From germline, CDR1 is LNHNV and CDR2 YYDKDF (reference sequence). CDR3 bases: TGTGACACCAGCTTCAGGGTATCATACGAGCAGTACTTC. It yields the protein CDTSFRVSYEQYF.

At least ten counts were recorded for this clone. V and J are TRBV4-3 and TRBJ2-3, with 9 bases matching TRBD2. Trimming took 4 bases from V and 5 from J; bases not matched to a gene: 4. The germline V gene has CDR1 LGHNA and CDR2 YSLEER. This CDR3 contains 14 residues. CDR3 DNA sequence: TGCGCCAGCAGCCGTTTAGCGGGAGTAGATACGCAGTATTTT. Its protein is CASSRLAGVDTQYF.

The chain recombines TRBV20-1 with TRBJ1-5; possibly TRBD1 for D (6 bases). Germline CDR1 is DFQATT and CDR2 is SNEGSKA (reference sequence). Deletions cut 4 bases from V and 0 bases from J, with 16 bases between. There are 16 residues in the CDR3. This CDR3 is CSAIAGGAYSNQPQHF. The DNA of the CDR3 is TGCAGTGCTATCGCCGGGGGGGCTTATAGCAATCAGCCCCAGCATTTT.

This clone was seen repeatedly, ten times or more. This sequence may be a read error, since a much larger clone differs from it by one base. The sample contains more than one DNA sequence encoding this CDR3. V and J are TRBV28 and TRBJ1-5, with TRBD1 identical over 7 bases. CDR1 and CDR2 from the germline V gene are MDHEN and SYDVKM. J gave up 0 bases and V 3 bases, and 5 bases lay outside the gene matches. The CDR3 totals 16 residues. In nucleotides, the CDR3 is TGTGCCAGCAGTTTGCCAGGGGGATATAGCAATCAGCCCCAGCATTTT. It yields the protein CASSLPGGYSNQPQHF.

This clone was detected many times. The chain has TRBV9 and TRBJ1-1; weak D call: TRBD1 (5 bases). The CDR3 consists of 16 residues. CDR1 and CDR2 (germline): SGDLS, YYNGEE. Trimming took 0 bases from V and 2 from J, leaving 14 bases between them. The CDR3 sequence: CASSVGAGGSNTEAFF. The CDR3 nucleotides read TGTGCCAGCAGCGTAGGGGCGGGGGGGTCTAACACTGAAGCTTTCTTT.

V and J are TRBV2 and TRBJ2-7; 7 bases are a match to TRBD2. Germline values: CDR1 SNHLY, CDR2 FYNNEI. The CDR3 covers 15 residues. With 0 bases clipped from V and 6 bases from J, the junction kept 8 bases outside the gene matches. CDR3 coding DNA: TGTGCCAGCAGTGAAGCGCGCGGGAGCCTTGGCGAGCAGTACTTC. Protein sequence: CASSEARGSLGEQYF.

This clone was picked up many times. The chain employs TRBV10-2 and TRBJ2-3; D may be TRBD2 (6 bases). In germline, CDR1 is WSHSY, CDR2 SAAADI. CDR3 size: 15 residues. V was clipped by 3 bases and J by 2 bases, with 12 bases between them. The CDR3 nucleotides are TGCGCCAGCAGTGAAGACGGGGGAACCACAGATACGCAGTATTTT. This sequence encodes CASSEDGGTTDTQYF.

This clone was detected ten times or more. The chain combines TRBV30 with TRBJ2-7; D is possibly TRBD1 (6 bases). Germline CDR1 reads GTSNPN; CDR2 reads SVGIG (reference sequence). The length of the CDR3 is 13 residues. Trimming took 7 bases from V and 5 from J, leaving 18 bases between them. The CDR3 DNA reads TGTGCCTCCGAGGAACAGGGAAGAAACGAGCAGTACTTC. Protein sequence: CASEEQGRNEQYF.

This clone has ten or more counts. The rearrangement links TRBV5-1 to TRBJ2-2; TRBD2 matches 10 bases. In germline, CDR1 is SGHRS, CDR2 YFSETQ. The V gene end was trimmed by 7 bases and the J gene end by 4 bases; junction bases not matched to a gene: 13. The CDR3 extends over 17 amino acids. CDR3 region: CASLPMVAGGPTGELFF. The CDR3 DNA is TGCGCCAGCCTCCCTATGGTAGCGGGAGGTCCCACCGGGGAGCTGTTTTTT.

CDR3 sequence: CSARDPTGSGQPQHF. The CDR3 nucleotides read TGCAGTGCTAGAGACCCGACAGGGTCTGGTCAGCCCCAGCATTTT. V gene TRBV20-1 combines with J gene TRBJ1-5; 7 bases match TRBD1. Germline values: CDR1 DFQATT, CDR2 SNEGSKA (reference sequence). V shed 0 bases, J shed 6 bases, and the junction held 8 bases outside the gene matches. This CDR3 is 15 amino acids long.

This clone showed up many times. The CDR3 nucleotides are TGCAGCGTGGGACAGCCTCCGAACACCGGGGAGCTGTTTTTT. Protein: CSVGQPPNTGELFF. This chain connects TRBV29-1 to TRBJ2-2; 7 nucleotides agree with TRBD1. Trimming removed 6 bases from V and 0 bases from J; junction bases left unmatched: 4. Germline-derived CDR1 and CDR2 are SQVTM and ANQGSEA. The CDR3 has 14 amino acids.

This clone occurred many times. V gene TRBV20-1 combines with J gene TRBJ2-6; D perhaps matches TRBD2 (5 bases). This CDR3 has 15 amino acids. Looked up from germline, CDR1 is DFQATT and CDR2 is SNEGSKA (reference sequence). The germline V and J ends were trimmed by 0 bases and 4 bases, with 10 bases remaining between them. CDR3 sequence (DNA): TGCAGTGCTAGAGATCGGGGAAGAGGGGCCAACGTCCTGACTTTC. Protein product: CSARDRGRGANVLTF.

There are many counts of this clone. The CDR3 nucleotides are TGTGCCAGCAGCCATGGGGACAGCGGCTACACCTTC. Protein: CASSHGDSGYTF. The V and J genes are TRBV11-2 and TRBJ1-2; TRBD1 agrees at 7 bases. CDR3 length equals 12 residues. Germline CDR1 is SGHAT and CDR2 is FQNNGV. Trimming cost V 5 bases and J 8 bases; bases outside gene matches: 5. Together with reference TRBV11-2 and TRBJ1-2, the CDR3 gives the full variable domain: EAGVAQSPRYKIIEKRQSVAFWCNPISGHATLYWYQQILGQGPKLLIQFQNNGVVDDSQLPKDRFSAERLKGVDSTLKIQPAKLEDSAVYLCASSHGDSGYTFGSGTRLTVV.

This clone was recorded at least ten times. The chain employs TRBV19 and TRBJ2-7; possibly TRBD1 or TRBD2 for D (6 bases each). This CDR3 is built from 15 residues. Trimming cost V 1 base and J 0 bases, with 10 bases left between them. Germline V gene sequence: CDR1 LNHDA, CDR2 SQIVND (reference sequence). In DNA form, the CDR3 reads TGTGCCAGTAGTATAGGGAGGGGGAGCTCCTACGAGCAGTACTTC. Its translation is CASSIGRGSSYEQYF. Using reference TRBV19 and TRBJ2-7 for the parts outside the CDR3, the full variable domain is DGGITQSPKYLFRKEGQNVTLSCEQNLNHDAMYWYRQDPGQGLRLIYYSQIVNDFQKGDIAEGYSVSREKKESFPLTVTSAQKNPTAFYLCASSIGRGSSYEQYFGPGTRLTVT.

A word on this clone: This may stem from a read error, because a much larger clone lies one nucleotide away. The same CDR3 is also encoded by other DNA sequences in this sample. This sequence joins TRBV20-1 and TRBJ2-5; D may be TRBD1 or TRBD2 (5 bases each). The CDR3 is made up of 15 amino acids. Per the germline V gene, CDR1 is DFQATT and CDR2 is SNEGSKA (reference sequence). Trimming stripped 4 bases from V and 5 bases from J, with 20 bases between. The chain's CDR3 is CSAMGPLRVAETQYF. CDR3 DNA: TGCAGTGCTATGGGACCCTTAAGGGTGGCTGAGACCCAGTACTTC.

This clone was found many times. V and J are TRBV10-3 and TRBJ2-7, with 7 nucleotides matching TRBD2. Germline trimming cut 2 bases from V and 1 base from J; bases unmatched to any gene: 8. The CDR3 length is 16 residues. Germline V CDR1 and CDR2: ENHRY, SYGVKD. The CDR3 sequence: CAISEEGTTLSYEQYF. In DNA, the CDR3 is TGTGCCATCAGTGAGGAAGGGACTACCTTATCCTACGAGCAGTACTTC.

This clone was counted at least ten times. The gene calls are TRBV5-4 and TRBJ2-3; weak D call: TRBD2 (6 bases). Trimming took off 2 bases at V and 2 bases at J, with 9 bases between the two ends. The CDR3 is made up of 14 amino acids. Germline values: CDR1 SGHNT, CDR2 YYREEE (reference sequence). The DNA of the CDR3 is TGTGCCAGCAGCTTTGGCGGGGACACAGATACGCAGTATTTT. As protein: CASSFGGDTDTQYF. Full variable domain (rest looked up from reference TRBV5-4 and TRBJ2-3): ETGVTQSPTHLIKTRGQQVTLRCSSQSGHNTVSWYQQALGQGPQFIFQYYREEENGRGNFPPRFSGLQFPNYSSELNVNALELDDSALYLCASSFGGDTDTQYFGPGTRLTVL.

Many counts were recorded for this clone. The rearrangement joins TRBV20-1 to TRBJ2-3; 8 bases agree with TRBD2. CDR1 and CDR2 (germline): DFQATT, SNEGSKA (reference sequence). This CDR3 region has 16 residues. Trimming removed 5 bases from V and 4 bases from J; junction bases left unmatched: 14. CDR3 region: CSARARGGGLPDTQYF. The CDR3 DNA follows: TGCAGTGCTCGCGCCCGGGGGGGAGGGCTTCCAGATACGCAGTATTTT.

This clone was counted at least ten times. This rearrangement joins TRBV27 to TRBJ1-1; 9 bases map to TRBD1. CDR3 length equals 15 residues. CDR1 and CDR2 (germline): MNHEY, SMNVEV (reference sequence). Losses at the gene ends were 4 bases for V and 4 bases for J; bases not matched to a gene: 7. This chain's CDR3 is CASSSTQGAPTEAFF. The CDR3, as DNA: TGTGCCAGCAGTTCTACACAGGGGGCGCCCACTGAAGCTTTCTTT.

Concerning this clone itself: One base away lies a much larger clone, so this may be a sequencing read error. The chain links TRBV18 to TRBJ2-2; D remains ambiguous. This CDR3 comprises 12 residues. The germline gives CDR1 KGHSH, CDR2 LQKENI. The CDR3 reads CANSVHAGELFF. The DNA for the CDR3 is TGTGCCAACTCAGTACACGCCGGGGAGCTGTTTTTT.

This clone was seen many times. The genes are TRBV12-3 or TRBV12-4 and TRBJ2-7; tentatively, D is TRBD2 (6 bases). The CDR3 consists of 15 residues. The germline V and J ends were trimmed by 4 bases and 7 bases, with 20 bases remaining between them. The CDR3: CASSYMGLVAGEQYF. CDR3 coding DNA: TGTGCCAGCAGTTACATGGGCCTCGTGGCGGGAGAGCAGTACTTC.